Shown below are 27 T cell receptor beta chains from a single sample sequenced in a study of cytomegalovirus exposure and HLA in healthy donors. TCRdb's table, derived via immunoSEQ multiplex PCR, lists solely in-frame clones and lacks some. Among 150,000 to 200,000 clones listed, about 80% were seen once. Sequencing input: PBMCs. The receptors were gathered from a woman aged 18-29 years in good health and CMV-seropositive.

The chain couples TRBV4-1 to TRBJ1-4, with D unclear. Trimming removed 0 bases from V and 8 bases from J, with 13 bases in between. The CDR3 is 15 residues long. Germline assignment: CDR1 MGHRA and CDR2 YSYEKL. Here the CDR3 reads CASSQEEGEGEKLFF. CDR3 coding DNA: TGCGCCAGCAGCCAAGAGGAGGGAGAGGGCGAAAAACTGTTTTTT.

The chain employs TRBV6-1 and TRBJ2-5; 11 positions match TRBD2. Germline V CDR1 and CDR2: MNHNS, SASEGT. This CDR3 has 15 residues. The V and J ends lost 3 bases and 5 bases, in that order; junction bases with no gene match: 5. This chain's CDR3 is CASSDLSGGGETQYF. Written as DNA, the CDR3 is TGTGCCAGCAGTGACCTTAGCGGGGGGGGTGAGACCCAGTACTTC.

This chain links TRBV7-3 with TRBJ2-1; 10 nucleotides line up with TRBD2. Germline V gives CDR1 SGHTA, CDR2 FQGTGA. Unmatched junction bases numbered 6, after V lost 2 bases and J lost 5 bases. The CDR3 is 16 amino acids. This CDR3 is CASSLSLAGANNEQFF. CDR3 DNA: TGTGCCAGCAGCTTATCGCTAGCGGGGGCGAACAATGAGCAGTTCTTC.

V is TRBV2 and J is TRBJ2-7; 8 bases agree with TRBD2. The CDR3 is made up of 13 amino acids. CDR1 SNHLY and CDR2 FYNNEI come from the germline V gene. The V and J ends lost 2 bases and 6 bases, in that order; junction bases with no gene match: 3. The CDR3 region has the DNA TGTGCCAGCAGTGAAAACCGGGGGGGCGAGCAGTACTTC. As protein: CASSENRGGEQYF. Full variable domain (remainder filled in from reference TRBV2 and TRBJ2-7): EPEVTQTPSHQVTQMGQEVILRCVPISNHLYFYWYRQILGQKVEFLVSFYNNEISEKSEIFDDQFSVERPDGSNFTLKIRSTKLEDSAMYFCASSENRGGEQYFGPGTRLTVT.

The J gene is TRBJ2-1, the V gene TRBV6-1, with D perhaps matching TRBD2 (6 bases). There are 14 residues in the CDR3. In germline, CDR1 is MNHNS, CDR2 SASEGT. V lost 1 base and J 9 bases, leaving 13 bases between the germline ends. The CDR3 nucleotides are TGTGCCAGCAGTGAAGGGGCGACTAGTTTTGAGCAGTTCTTC. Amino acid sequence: CASSEGATSFEQFF.

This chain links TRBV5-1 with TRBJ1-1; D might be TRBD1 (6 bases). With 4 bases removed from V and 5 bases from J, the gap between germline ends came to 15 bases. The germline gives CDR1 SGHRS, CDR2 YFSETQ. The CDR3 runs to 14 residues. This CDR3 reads CASSTGPSQTEAFF. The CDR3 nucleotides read TGCGCCAGCAGCACAGGGCCCTCCCAAACTGAAGCTTTCTTT.

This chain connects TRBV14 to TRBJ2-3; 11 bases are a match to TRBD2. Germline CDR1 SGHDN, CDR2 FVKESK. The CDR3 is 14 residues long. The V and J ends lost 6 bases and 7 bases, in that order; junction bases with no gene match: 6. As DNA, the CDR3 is TGTGCCAGCAGGAATAGCGGGGGGGCGAATACGCAGTATTTT. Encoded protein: CASRNSGGANTQYF.

CDR3 nucleotides: TGTGCCAGCAGCCCTACCCCAGGGGATCAGCCCCAGCATTTT. Its protein product is CASSPTPGDQPQHF. The J gene is TRBJ1-5, the V gene TRBV5-4; TRBD1 is a possible D gene (6 bases). This CDR3 is built from 14 residues. V shed 4 bases and J shed 5 bases, with 13 bases lying between them. From germline, CDR1 is SGHNT and CDR2 YYREEE (reference sequence).

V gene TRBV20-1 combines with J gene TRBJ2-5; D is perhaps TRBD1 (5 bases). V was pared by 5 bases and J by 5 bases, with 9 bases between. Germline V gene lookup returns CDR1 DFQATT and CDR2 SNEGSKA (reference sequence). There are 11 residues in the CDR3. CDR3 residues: CSAEQGETQYF. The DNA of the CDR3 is TGCAGTGCTGAGCAGGGCGAGACCCAGTACTTC.

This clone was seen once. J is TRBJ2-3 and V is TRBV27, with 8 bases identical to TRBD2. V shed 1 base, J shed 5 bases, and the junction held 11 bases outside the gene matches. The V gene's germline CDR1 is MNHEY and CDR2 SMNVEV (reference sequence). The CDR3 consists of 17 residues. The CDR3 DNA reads TGTGCCAGCAGTTTATATGTGCGGGGGGCGGGAAAAGATACGCAGTATTTT. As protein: CASSLYVRGAGKDTQYF.

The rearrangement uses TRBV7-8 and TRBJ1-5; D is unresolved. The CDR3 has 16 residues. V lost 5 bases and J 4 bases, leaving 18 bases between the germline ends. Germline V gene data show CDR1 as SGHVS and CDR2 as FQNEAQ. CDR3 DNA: TGTGCCAGCAGCCAGACGGGTGCGGGTCTAAATCAGCCCCAGCATTTT. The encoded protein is CASSQTGAGLNQPQHF.

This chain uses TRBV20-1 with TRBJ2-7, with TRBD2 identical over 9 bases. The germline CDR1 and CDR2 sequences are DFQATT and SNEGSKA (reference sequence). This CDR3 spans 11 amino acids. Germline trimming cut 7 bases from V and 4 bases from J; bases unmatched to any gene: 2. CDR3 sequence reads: CSVAGAYEQYF. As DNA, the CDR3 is TGCAGTGTAGCGGGGGCTTACGAGCAGTACTTC.

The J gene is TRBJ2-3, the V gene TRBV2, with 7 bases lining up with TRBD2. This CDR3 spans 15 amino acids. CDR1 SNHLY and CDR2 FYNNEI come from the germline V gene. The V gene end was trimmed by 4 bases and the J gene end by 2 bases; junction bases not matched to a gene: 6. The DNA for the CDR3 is TGTGCCAGCAGTGGTTTTAGCGGGTCCACAGATACGCAGTATTTT. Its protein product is CASSGFSGSTDTQYF.

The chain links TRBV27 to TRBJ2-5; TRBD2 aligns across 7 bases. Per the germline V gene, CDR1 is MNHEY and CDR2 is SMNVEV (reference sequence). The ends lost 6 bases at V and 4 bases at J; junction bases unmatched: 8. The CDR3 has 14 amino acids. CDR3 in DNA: TGTGCCAGCAGCCTGTCAGGGAGGGCAGAGACCCAGTACTTC. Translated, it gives CASSLSGRAETQYF.

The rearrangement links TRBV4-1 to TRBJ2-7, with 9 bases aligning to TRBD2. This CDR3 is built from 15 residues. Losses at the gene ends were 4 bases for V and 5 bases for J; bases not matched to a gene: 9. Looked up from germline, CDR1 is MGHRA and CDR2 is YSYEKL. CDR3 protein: CASSPTGGGAHEQYF. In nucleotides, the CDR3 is TGCGCCAGCAGCCCCACGGGCGGGGGGGCGCACGAGCAGTACTTC.

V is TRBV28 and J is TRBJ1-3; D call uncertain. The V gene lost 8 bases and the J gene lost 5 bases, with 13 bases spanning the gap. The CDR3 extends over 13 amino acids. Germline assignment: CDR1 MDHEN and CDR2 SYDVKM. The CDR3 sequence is CASGTNTRNTIYF. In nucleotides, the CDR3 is TGTGCCAGCGGCACAAATACAAGAAACACCATATATTTT.

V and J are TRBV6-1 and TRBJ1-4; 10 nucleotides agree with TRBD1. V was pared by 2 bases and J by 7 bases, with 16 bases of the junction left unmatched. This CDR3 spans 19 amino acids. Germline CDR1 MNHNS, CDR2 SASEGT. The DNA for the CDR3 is TGTGCCAGCAGTGAATTGGAGACAGGGGGCATCCGATTGACTGAAAAACTGTTTTTT. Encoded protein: CASSELETGGIRLTEKLFF.

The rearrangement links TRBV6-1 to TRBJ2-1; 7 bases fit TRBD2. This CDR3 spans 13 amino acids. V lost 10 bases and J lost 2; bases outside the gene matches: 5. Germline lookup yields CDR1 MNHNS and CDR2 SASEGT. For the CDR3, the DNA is TGTGCCAATGGACTAGACCCCTACAATGAGCAGTTCTTC. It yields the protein CANGLDPYNEQFF.

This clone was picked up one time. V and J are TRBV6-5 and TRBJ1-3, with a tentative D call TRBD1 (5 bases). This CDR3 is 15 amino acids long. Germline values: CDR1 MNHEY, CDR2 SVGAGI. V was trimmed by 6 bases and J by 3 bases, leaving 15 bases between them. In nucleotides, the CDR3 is TGTGCCAGCAGCCCCGGGGGGGATTATGGAAACACCATATATTTT. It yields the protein CASSPGGDYGNTIYF.

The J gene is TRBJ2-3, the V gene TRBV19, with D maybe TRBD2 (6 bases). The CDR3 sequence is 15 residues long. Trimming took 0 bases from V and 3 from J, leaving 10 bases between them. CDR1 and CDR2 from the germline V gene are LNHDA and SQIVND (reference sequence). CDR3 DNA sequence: TGTGCCAGTAGTATAGAACCGGGGGTTACAGATACGCAGTATTTT. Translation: CASSIEPGVTDTQYF. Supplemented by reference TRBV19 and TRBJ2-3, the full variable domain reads DGGITQSPKYLFRKEGQNVTLSCEQNLNHDAMYWYRQDPGQGLRLIYYSQIVNDFQKGDIAEGYSVSREKKESFPLTVTSAQKNPTAFYLCASSIEPGVTDTQYFGPGTRLTVL.

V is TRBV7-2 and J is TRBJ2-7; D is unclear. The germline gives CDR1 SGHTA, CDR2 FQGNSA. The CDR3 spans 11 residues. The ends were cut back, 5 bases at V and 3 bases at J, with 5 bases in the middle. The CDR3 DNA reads TGTGCCAGCAGCCAACACTACGAGCAGTACTTC. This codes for CASSQHYEQYF.

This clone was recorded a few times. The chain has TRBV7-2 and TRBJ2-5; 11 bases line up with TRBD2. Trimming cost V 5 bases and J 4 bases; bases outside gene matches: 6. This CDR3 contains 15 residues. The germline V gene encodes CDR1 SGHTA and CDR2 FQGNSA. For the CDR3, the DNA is TGTGCCAGCAGCCGCCAGACTAGCGGGGCAGAGACCCAGTACTTC. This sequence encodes CASSRQTSGAETQYF.

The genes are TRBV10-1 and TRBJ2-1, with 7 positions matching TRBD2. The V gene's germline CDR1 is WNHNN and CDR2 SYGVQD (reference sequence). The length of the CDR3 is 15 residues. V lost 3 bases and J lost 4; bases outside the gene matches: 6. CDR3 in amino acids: CASSDGGGKYNEQFF. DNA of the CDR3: TGCGCCAGCAGTGATGGGGGGGGAAAATACAATGAGCAGTTCTTC.

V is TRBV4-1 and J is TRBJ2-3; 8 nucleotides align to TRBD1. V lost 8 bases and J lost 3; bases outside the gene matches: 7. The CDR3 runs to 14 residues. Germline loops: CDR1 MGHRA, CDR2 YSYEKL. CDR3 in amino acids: CASEKTGGTDTQYF. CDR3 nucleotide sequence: TGCGCCAGCGAAAAAACAGGGGGAACAGATACGCAGTATTTT.

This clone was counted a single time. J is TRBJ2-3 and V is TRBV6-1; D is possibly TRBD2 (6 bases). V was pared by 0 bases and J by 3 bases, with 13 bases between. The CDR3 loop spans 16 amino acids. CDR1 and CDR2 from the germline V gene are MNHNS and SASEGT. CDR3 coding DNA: TGTGCCAGCAGTGAAGCAGTCCGGGGACTTACAGATACGCAGTATTTT. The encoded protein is CASSEAVRGLTDTQYF.

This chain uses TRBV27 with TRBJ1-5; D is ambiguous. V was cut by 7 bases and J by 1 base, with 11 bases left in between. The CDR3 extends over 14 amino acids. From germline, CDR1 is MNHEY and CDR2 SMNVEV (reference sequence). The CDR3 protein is CASKRGVSNQPQHF. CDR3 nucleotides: TGTGCCAGCAAACGCGGGGTGAGCAATCAGCCCCAGCATTTT.

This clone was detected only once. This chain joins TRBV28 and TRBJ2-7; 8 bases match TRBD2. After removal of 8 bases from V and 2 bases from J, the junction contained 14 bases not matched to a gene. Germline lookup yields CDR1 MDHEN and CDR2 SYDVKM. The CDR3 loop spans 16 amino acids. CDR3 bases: TGTGCCAGCTCTCTTCCCCCCAGCGGGGGCGCCTACGAGCAGTACTTC. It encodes CASSLPPSGGAYEQYF. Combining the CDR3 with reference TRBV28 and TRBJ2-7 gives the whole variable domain DVKVTQSSRYLVKRTGEKVFLECVQDMDHENMFWYRQDPGLGLRLIYFSYDVKMKEKGDIPEGYSVSREKKERFSLILESASTNQTSMYLCASSLPPSGGAYEQYFGPGTRLTVT.